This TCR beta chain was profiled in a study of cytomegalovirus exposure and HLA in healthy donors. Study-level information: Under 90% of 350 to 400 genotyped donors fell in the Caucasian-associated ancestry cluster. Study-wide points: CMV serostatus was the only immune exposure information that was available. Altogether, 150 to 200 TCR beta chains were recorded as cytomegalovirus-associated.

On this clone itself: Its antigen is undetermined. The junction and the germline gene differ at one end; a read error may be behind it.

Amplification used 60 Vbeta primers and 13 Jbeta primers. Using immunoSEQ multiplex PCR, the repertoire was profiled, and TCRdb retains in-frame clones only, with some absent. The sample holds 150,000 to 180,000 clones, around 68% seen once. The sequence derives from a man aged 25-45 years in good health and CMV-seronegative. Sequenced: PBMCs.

CDR3 in amino acids: CASTERQGAISPLNF. The CDR3 nucleotides are TGTGCCAGCACGGAGCGTCAGGGGGCAATTTCACCCCTCAACTTT. The gene calls are TRBV6-1 and TRBJ1-6, with 8 positions matching TRBD1. There are 15 residues in the CDR3. Germline V gene data show CDR1 as MNHNS and CDR2 as SASEGT.